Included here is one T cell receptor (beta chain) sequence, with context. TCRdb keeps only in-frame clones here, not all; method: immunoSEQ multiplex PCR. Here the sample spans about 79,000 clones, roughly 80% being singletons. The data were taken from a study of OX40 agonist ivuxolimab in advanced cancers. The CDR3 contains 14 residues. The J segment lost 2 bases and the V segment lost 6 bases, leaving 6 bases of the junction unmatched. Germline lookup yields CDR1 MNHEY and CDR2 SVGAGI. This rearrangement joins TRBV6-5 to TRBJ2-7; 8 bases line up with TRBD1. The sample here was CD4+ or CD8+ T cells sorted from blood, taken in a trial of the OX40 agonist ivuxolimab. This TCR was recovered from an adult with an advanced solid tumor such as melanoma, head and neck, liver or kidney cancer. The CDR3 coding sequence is TGTGCCAGCAGGGACGGACAGGGTCCCTACGAGCAGTACTTC. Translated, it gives CASRDGQGPYEQYF.